This is a list of T cell receptor beta chains from one sample in a study of radiotherapy plus CTLA-4 blockade in lung cancer. Here immunoSEQ multiplex PCR was the method, and the copy in TCRdb shows in-frame clones only, minus some. The profile covers 120,000 or so clones, with about four fifths appearing a single time and roughly 5% taken by the ten largest. This specimen consisted of peripheral blood, obtained from a patient treated with radiotherapy plus ipilimumab. The receptors were gathered from a human donor with non-small cell lung cancer who had a partial response to radiotherapy plus ipilimumab. The CDR3 runs from the conserved cysteine through the conserved F or W. A D gene is named only where the DNA matches it firmly. A row's size may be missing; if present it is once, few, many or a size class.

CDR3 DNA	CDR3 protein	J gene	V gene	clone size	D gene
TGCGCCAGCAGCTTGGCAGCATACAGGGCTATGAACACTGAAGCTTTCTTT	CASSLAAYRAMNTEAFF	TRBJ1-1	TRBV5-1	-	-
TGTGCCAGCTCACCAACCGGGACAGGTTACACCGGGGAGCTGTTTTTT	CASSPTGTGYTGELFF	TRBJ2-2	TRBV18	-	TRBD1
TGCGCCAGCAGCCCACCCGGGGGGGACTATGGCTACACCTTC	CASSPPGGDYGYTF	TRBJ1-2	TRBV4-1	once	-
TGTGCCAGCAGCTGGGGAGGGTCGGGGACTGAAGCTTTCTTT	CASSWGGSGTEAFF	TRBJ1-1	TRBV5-5	-	-
TGTGCCAGCAGCGTAGGGGCAGGGCCTTACAATGAGCAGTTCTTC	CASSVGAGPYNEQFF	TRBJ2-1	TRBV9	-	-
TGTGCCAGCAGTTCCGCGGGCGAGGGCAATCAGCCCCAGCATTTT	CASSSAGEGNQPQHF	TRBJ1-5	TRBV27	-	-
TGCGCCAGCAGCTATGGCGGTGCGGGACCTCTCGCAGATACGCAGTATTTT	CASSYGGAGPLADTQYF	TRBJ2-3	TRBV5-1	-	-
TGCAGTGCCACCGACAGGTTCGAGCAGTACTTC	CSATDRFEQYF	TRBJ2-7	TRBV20-1	-	-
TGTGCCAGCTCACCAAGGACAGGGGAGATTCAGCCCCAGCATTTT	CASSPRTGEIQPQHF	TRBJ1-5	TRBV18	medium-sized	TRBD1
TGTGCCAGCAGTGGGAATAGCGGGAGCTTCGATACGCAGTATTTT	CASSGNSGSFDTQYF	TRBJ2-3	TRBV2	-	TRBD2
TGTGCCAGCAGCGGGGGGACAGGCAATCAGCCCCAGCATTTT	CASSGGTGNQPQHF	TRBJ1-5	TRBV5-5	-	TRBD1
TGTGCCAGCAGCCTAACACCGGACAGAATTGAAGCTTTCTTT	CASSLTPDRIEAFF	TRBJ1-1	TRBV7-2	many	-
TGTGCCAGCAGTGCTAATAAATGGGACAGGGCCCCAACTCTGTTTTTT	CASSANKWDRAPTLFF	TRBJ1-4	TRBV28	-	TRBD1
TGTGCCAGCCCGAGGTCTCCCTACGAGCAGTACTTC	CASPRSPYEQYF	TRBJ2-7	TRBV12-1	few	-
TGTGCCAGCAGCCCGCAGGGTGGTGTCAACACCGGGGAGCTGTTTTTT	CASSPQGGVNTGELFF	TRBJ2-2	TRBV7-2	-	-
TGTGCCAGCAGTTCTCCGGGACAGACTACCTACGAGCAGTACTTC	CASSSPGQTTYEQYF	TRBJ2-7	TRBV7-9	few	TRBD1
TGTGCCAGCGGTACCCGACAGAACCATGAAGCTTTCTTT	CASGTRQNHEAFF	TRBJ1-1	TRBV27	-	-
TGTGCCAGCAGACCGGTCTCTCCAAACGAGCAGTACTTC	CASRPVSPNEQYF	TRBJ2-7	TRBV6-1	-	-
TGTGCCAGCAGCGACCTCGGGCGCTTTGCGGGCACCGGGGAGCTGTTTTTT	CASSDLGRFAGTGELFF	TRBJ2-2	TRBV5-4	-	-
TGTGCCAGCACCGGACAGGGAAGGGAGACCCAGTACTTC	CASTGQGRETQYF	TRBJ2-5	TRBV7-9	-	TRBD1
TGTGCCAGTAGTATGTTCCAGGGGAACACTGAAGCTTTCTTT	CASSMFQGNTEAFF	TRBJ1-1	TRBV19	few	-
TGTGCCAGCAGCTCAGCGGGAGTAGGCTACAATGAGCAGTTCTTC	CASSSAGVGYNEQFF	TRBJ2-1	TRBV7-2	few	TRBD2
TGTGCCAGCAGGGCAGGCGGGGATAATTCACCCCTCCACTTT	CASRAGGDNSPLHF	TRBJ1-6	TRBV6-5	-	-
TGTGCCAGCAGTTACCAGGGGTCGGACACTGAAGCTTTCTTT	CASSYQGSDTEAFF	TRBJ1-1	TRBV6-6	-	-
TGTGCCAGCAGCTTTCCCGACAGGGGTGACACTGAAGCTTTCTTT	CASSFPDRGDTEAFF	TRBJ1-1	TRBV13	once	TRBD1
TGTACGAGGGGGCGAGAGAAACGGATTGACTACGAGCAGTACTTC	CTRGREKRIDYEQYF	TRBJ2-7	TRBV19	-	TRBD1
TGTGCCGCAGGGACAGTCTATGGCTACACCTTC	CAAGTVYGYTF	TRBJ1-2	TRBV28	-	TRBD1
TGTGCCAGCTCACCTCCCTCCCCCGGGGATTATGGCTACACCTTC	CASSPPSPGDYGYTF	TRBJ1-2	TRBV18	once	-
TGTGCCAGCAGCTCCATGGAAGGGGCGCGGGAAAAACTGTTTTTT	CASSSMEGAREKLFF	TRBJ1-4	TRBV28	-	-
TGTGCCAGCAGATCCACGAGACAGGGCGGCACTGAAGCTTTCTTT	CASRSTRQGGTEAFF	TRBJ1-1	TRBV9	-	TRBD1
TGTGCCAGCAGTGTACCCGACAAACTCACGAACACCGGGGAGCTGTTTTTT	CASSVPDKLTNTGELFF	TRBJ2-2	TRBV6-1	once	-
TGTGCCAGCAGCTTACAACGCGGCCTCTCCTACAATGAGCAGTTCTTC	CASSLQRGLSYNEQFF	TRBJ2-1	TRBV7-9	-	-
TGTGCCAGCAGTGACCGGGACAGGGGGACTGAAGCTTTCTTT	CASSDRDRGTEAFF	TRBJ1-1	TRBV2	few	TRBD1
TGTGCCAGCAGCGCTGTGGTTAGGGTCGGTAGGGAGGGGAATGAGCAGTTCTTC	CASSAVVRVGREGNEQFF	TRBJ2-1	TRBV9	-	TRBD2
TGCGCCAGCAGTGGAACGGGATTGGAGACCCAGTACTTC	CASSGTGLETQYF	TRBJ2-5	TRBV10-2	-	-
TGTGCCAGCAGCTCCACGGCGGTTAAGGCCTACGAGCAGTACTTC	CASSSTAVKAYEQYF	TRBJ2-7	TRBV13	-	-
TGTGCCCGGACGACAGGCCGAAACACTGAAGCTTTCTTT	CARTTGRNTEAFF	TRBJ1-1	TRBV30	few	-
TGTGCCAGCAGCCTTTCGAGCTCTGGAAACACCATATATTTT	CASSLSSSGNTIYF	TRBJ1-3	TRBV7-8	-	-
TGTGCCAGCACTGTGACAGACTCCTATAATTCACCCCTCCACTTT	CASTVTDSYNSPLHF	TRBJ1-6	TRBV2	-	-
TGTGCCGGTGGACAGGGCCCGTCCACTGAAGCTTTCTTT	CAGGQGPSTEAFF	TRBJ1-1	TRBV6-1	-	TRBD1
TGTGCCAGCAGCTTAGGGTCGGCAGGGAATATGAACACTGAAGCTTTCTTT	CASSLGSAGNMNTEAFF	TRBJ1-1	TRBV7-8	-	-
TGTGCCAGCAGCCTCGGACTAGCGAACGTATACAATGAGCAGTTCTTC	CASSLGLANVYNEQFF	TRBJ2-1	TRBV2	few	TRBD2
TGTGCCAGCAGCCCGCCGGGACTTAGAAGGGGGCAGTTCTTC	CASSPPGLRRGQFF	TRBJ2-1	TRBV7-8	-	-
TGTGCCTGGAGTGTCTTGACTAGCGGGATTAACACCGGGGAGCTGTTTTTT	CAWSVLTSGINTGELFF	TRBJ2-2	TRBV30	-	TRBD2
TGTGCCAGCAGCTTTTCGGGAGGGCGCACAGATACGCAGTATTTT	CASSFSGGRTDTQYF	TRBJ2-3	TRBV7-9	-	TRBD2
TGTGCCAGCAGGCCTAGCGGGGTAGCCTTAAGGGAGGCCCAGTACTTC	CASRPSGVALREAQYF	TRBJ2-5	TRBV5-4	-	TRBD2
TGTGCCAGCAGCACATACGGGAATAGCGAGACCCAGTACTTC	CASSTYGNSETQYF	TRBJ2-5	TRBV4-2	few	-
TGTGCCAGCAGCCCCCCCGGACAGGGATGGCGAACGCAGTATTTT	CASSPPGQGWRTQYF	TRBJ2-3	TRBV28	-	TRBD1
TGTGCCAGCAGTTTTGAGGACAGGGCGGGTCAGCCCCAGCATTTT	CASSFEDRAGQPQHF	TRBJ1-5	TRBV28	-	TRBD1
TGTGCCAGCAGTTTATCAGGGGTTACTGAAGCTTTCTTT	CASSLSGVTEAFF	TRBJ1-1	TRBV27	-	-
TGTGCCAGCAGTGATAGCGGTAGCACAGATACGCAGTATTTT	CASSDSGSTDTQYF	TRBJ2-3	TRBV6-5	-	-
TGCAGCGCCATCCCCCCGGGACTTCGATACGAGCAGTACTTC	CSAIPPGLRYEQYF	TRBJ2-7	TRBV29-1	-	-
TGTGCCCCTGACAGGGGTCCGAACACTGAAGCTTTCTTT	CAPDRGPNTEAFF	TRBJ1-1	TRBV7-6	once	TRBD1